One sample yielded the 6 T cell receptor beta chains listed below, sequenced in a study of CD8+CD57+ T cells in acquired aplastic anemia. Genomic DNA, the template, was used for profiling of the TCR beta VDJ and CDR3. TCRdb processed the reads anew with MiXCR; each CDR3 protein has one entry. The sample lists roughly 150,000 distinct CDR3 sequences, roughly 48% occurring once. Previously, flow cytometry had revealed CD8+CD57+ cell expansion in the patients chosen for sequencing. What was sequenced was sorted CD4+, CD8+, or CD8+CD57+ T cells (not recorded which) from PBMCs. These receptors originate from a human donor with aplastic anemia.

This clonotype was seen a few times. Possible read error: a much larger clone is one base away. The chain uses TRBV19 and TRBJ2-7; D is possibly TRBD1 (6 bases). CDR3 length: 14 residues. The V gene lost 5 bases and the J gene lost 5 bases, with 16 bases spanning the gap. Germline V gene data show CDR1 as LNHDA and CDR2 as SQIVND (reference sequence). CDR3 loop: CASSSWGRSHEQYF. The CDR3 DNA reads as TGTGCCAGTAGTTCCTGGGGGCGGAGTCACGAGCAGTACTTC.

The V and J genes are TRBV24-1 and TRBJ2-7, with D perhaps TRBD1 (6 bases). Trimming took off 4 bases at V and 3 bases at J, with 12 bases between the two ends. The CDR3 loop spans 14 amino acids. CDR1 is KGHDR and CDR2 is SFDVKD in the germline V gene. As DNA, the CDR3 is TGTGCCACCAGTGAGGGGACACTCGACTACGAGCAGTACTTC. Encoded protein: CATSEGTLDYEQYF.

This chain uses TRBV7-9 with TRBJ2-6; D not certain. The germline gives CDR1 SEHNR, CDR2 FQNEAQ (reference sequence). CDR3 length: 15 residues. V gave up 5 bases and J gave up 2 bases, with 10 bases separating them. The CDR3 sequence is CASSHTATGANVLTF. The CDR3 DNA sequence: TGTGCCAGCAGCCACACAGCCACTGGGGCCAACGTCCTGACTTTC.

About this clonotype itself: With a much larger clone just one base away, this may be a read error. The CDR3 loop is CASSLINGQFF. As DNA, the CDR3 is TGTGCCAGCAGCTTAATCAATGGGCAGTTCTTC. The genes are TRBV13 and TRBJ2-1, with D unresolved. CDR1 PRHDT and CDR2 FYEKMQ come from the germline V gene (reference sequence). The CDR3 is made up of 11 amino acids.

This clonotype was detected only a few times. The chain's CDR3 is CASRAWERSEAFF. CDR3 coding DNA: TGTGCCAGTAGGGCGTGGGAGAGGTCGGAAGCTTTCTTT. The rearrangement links TRBV10-3 to TRBJ1-1; no definite D call. Germline lookup yields CDR1 ENHRY and CDR2 SYGVKD. CDR3 size: 13 residues. The V end was cut by 10 bases, the J end by 8 bases, with 20 bases between.

As concerns this clonotype: The junction shows a germline mismatch at one end, possibly a read error. V usage is TRBV5-4 and J usage is TRBJ2-1, with D possibly matching TRBD2 (5 bases). This CDR3 is 16 amino acids long. The germline CDR1 and CDR2 sequences are SGHNT and YYREEE (reference sequence). CDR3 nucleotides: TGTGCCAGCAGCTTGGGCCGGGATAGCTCCCACAATGAGCAGTTCTTC. Its translation: CASSLGRDSSHNEQFF.